A single T cell receptor beta chain is shown here with its context. Antigen unknown. The data were taken from a study of shared clonotypes between healthy human individuals. Sorted-subset replicate PCRs used around 0.2 ug DNA, some 33,000 T cell genomes. The assay was immunoSEQ multiplex PCR, and TCRdb's table has in-frame clones only and misses some. The data hold more than 2,000,000 clones, with approximately 92% observed a single time. V lost 2 bases, J lost 7 bases, and 9 bases stayed unmatched. This CDR3 spans 16 amino acids. Germline V gives CDR1 WNHNN, CDR2 SYGVQD (reference sequence). Points from the study as a whole: Clonotypes shared by all four sorted-subset donors had higher generation probabilities than non-shared clonotypes.

Sequenced material: naive CD4+ T cells sorted from blood. Documented subset: CD45RA+ positively selected. This TCR was sampled from a man aged 18 to 30 in good health. This chain uses TRBV10-1 with TRBJ2-1, with TRBD1 matching 9 bases. The CDR3 reads CASSETGTGIGNEQFF. The CDR3 coding sequence is TGCGCCAGCAGTGAGACAGGGACAGGGATTGGTAATGAGCAGTTCTTC.